These T cell receptor beta chains were read from a single sample in a study of beta chain features in type 1 diabetes. Repertoires were generated with immunoSEQ multiplex PCR, while TCRdb's copy carries only in-frame clones and drops some. The sample carries 250,000 or so clones, 55% to 70% recorded once. Sample: naive CD4+ T cells from blood. These receptors were collected from a man aged 30 to 39 in good health. Each CDR3 is given with its conserved first and last residue. Fields, in order: D gene, clone size, V gene, J gene, CDR3 DNA, CDR3 protein. A D gene is named only where the DNA matches it firmly. Expanded clones are given a class, and other clones once, few, many or no size at all.

d_gene: .; abundance: .; v_gene: TRBV28; j_gene: TRBJ2-1; CDR3nt: TGTGCCAGCAGAAGGACCCGGGGGAACTACAATGAGCAGTTCTTC; CDR3aa: CASRRTRGNYNEQFF
d_gene: TRBD1; abundance: .; v_gene: TRBV30; j_gene: TRBJ1-4; CDR3nt: TGTGCCTGGAGTCCGGGACAGGGGGCTGAAAAACTGTTTTTT; CDR3aa: CAWSPGQGAEKLFF
d_gene: .; abundance: .; v_gene: TRBV16; j_gene: TRBJ2-7; CDR3nt: TGTGCCAGCAGCGTGGGACTCTGGGATTCCTACGAGCAGTACTTC; CDR3aa: CASSVGLWDSYEQYF
d_gene: .; abundance: .; v_gene: TRBV11-2; j_gene: TRBJ2-3; CDR3nt: TGTGCCAGCAGCTTCGTTACTAGCACAGATACGCAGTATTTT; CDR3aa: CASSFVTSTDTQYF
d_gene: .; abundance: .; v_gene: TRBV4-1; j_gene: TRBJ1-2; CDR3nt: TGCGCCAGCAGCCAAGCTCGAGGGGACTATGGCTACACCTTC; CDR3aa: CASSQARGDYGYTF
d_gene: .; abundance: .; v_gene: TRBV30; j_gene: TRBJ1-1; CDR3nt: TGTGCCTGGAGTGGGAGCAAGGAAGCTTTCTTT; CDR3aa: CAWSGSKEAFF
d_gene: TRBD1; abundance: .; v_gene: TRBV30; j_gene: TRBJ2-1; CDR3nt: TGTGCCGGTGACAGGGGTTCCTACAATGAGCAGTTCTTC; CDR3aa: CAGDRGSYNEQFF
d_gene: TRBD2; abundance: few; v_gene: TRBV25-1; j_gene: TRBJ2-7; CDR3nt: TGTGCCAGCAGTAGGCCTAGCGGTACCTACGAGCAGTACTTC; CDR3aa: CASSRPSGTYEQYF
d_gene: .; abundance: .; v_gene: TRBV5-4; j_gene: TRBJ2-3; CDR3nt: TGTGCCAGCCGGGGGGCCGGCACAGATACGCAGTATTTT; CDR3aa: CASRGAGTDTQYF
d_gene: .; abundance: .; v_gene: TRBV7-2; j_gene: TRBJ1-6; CDR3nt: TGTGCCAGCAGCCCACGGACGGACTATAATTCACCCCTCCACTTT; CDR3aa: CASSPRTDYNSPLHF
d_gene: .; abundance: .; v_gene: TRBV7-9; j_gene: TRBJ2-2; CDR3nt: TGTGCCAGCGTGAAACTGACCCTGGCCGGGGAGCTGTTTTTT; CDR3aa: CASVKLTLAGELFF
d_gene: TRBD2; abundance: .; v_gene: TRBV7-8; j_gene: TRBJ2-5; CDR3nt: TGTGCCAGCAGCCCTGGGACTAGCGGGAGGAAAGAGACCCAGTACTTC; CDR3aa: CASSPGTSGRKETQYF
d_gene: .; abundance: .; v_gene: TRBV30; j_gene: TRBJ2-7; CDR3nt: TGTGCCTGGAGTGTGGGCGGGGCGGCCTACGAGCAGTACTTC; CDR3aa: CAWSVGGAAYEQYF
d_gene: .; abundance: .; v_gene: TRBV23-1; j_gene: TRBJ2-5; CDR3nt: TGCGCCAGCAGTCGCAAGGCCCAGTACTTC; CDR3aa: CASSRKAQYF
d_gene: .; abundance: .; v_gene: TRBV29-1; j_gene: TRBJ2-2; CDR3nt: TGCAGCGTTAGCCTCTTGGGCACCGGGGAGCTGTTTTTT; CDR3aa: CSVSLLGTGELFF
d_gene: TRBD2; abundance: .; v_gene: TRBV29-1; j_gene: TRBJ2-5; CDR3nt: TGCAGCGTTGATAACGGCGGGGGGACCCAGTACTTC; CDR3aa: CSVDNGGGTQYF
d_gene: .; abundance: .; v_gene: TRBV14; j_gene: TRBJ1-6; CDR3nt: TGTGCCAGCAGCCAAGATTCACCCCTCCACTTT; CDR3aa: CASSQDSPLHF
d_gene: TRBD1; abundance: .; v_gene: TRBV9; j_gene: TRBJ2-5; CDR3nt: TGTGCCAGCAGCGTAGGACAGGGCCAAGAGACCCAGTACTTC; CDR3aa: CASSVGQGQETQYF
d_gene: .; abundance: few; v_gene: TRBV25-1; j_gene: TRBJ1-1; CDR3nt: TGTGCCAGCAGGATGACCCCTGAAGCTTTCTTT; CDR3aa: CASRMTPEAFF
d_gene: .; abundance: .; v_gene: TRBV29-1; j_gene: TRBJ1-1; CDR3nt: TGCAGCGCCGAGGTCCACACTGAAGCTTTCTTT; CDR3aa: CSAEVHTEAFF
d_gene: TRBD1; abundance: .; v_gene: TRBV30; j_gene: TRBJ2-1; CDR3nt: TGTGCCTGGAGTGTATATTCGACAGGGGGCGTAGGGTATGAGCAGTTCTTC; CDR3aa: CAWSVYSTGGVGYEQFF